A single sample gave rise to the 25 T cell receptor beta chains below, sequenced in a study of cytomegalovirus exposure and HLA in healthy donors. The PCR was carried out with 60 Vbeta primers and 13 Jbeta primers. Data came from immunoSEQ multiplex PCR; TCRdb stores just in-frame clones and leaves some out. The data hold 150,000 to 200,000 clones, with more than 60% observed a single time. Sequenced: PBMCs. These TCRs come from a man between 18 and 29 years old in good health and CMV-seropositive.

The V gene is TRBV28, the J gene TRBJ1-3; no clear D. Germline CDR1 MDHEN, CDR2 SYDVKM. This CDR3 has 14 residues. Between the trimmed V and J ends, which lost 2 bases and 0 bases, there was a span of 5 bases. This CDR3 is CASSLGPSGNTIYF. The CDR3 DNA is TGTGCCAGCAGTTTAGGCCCCTCTGGAAACACCATATATTTT. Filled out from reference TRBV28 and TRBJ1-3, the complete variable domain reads DVKVTQSSRYLVKRTGEKVFLECVQDMDHENMFWYRQDPGLGLRLIYFSYDVKMKEKGDIPEGYSVSREKKERFSLILESASTNQTSMYLCASSLGPSGNTIYFGEGSWLTVV.

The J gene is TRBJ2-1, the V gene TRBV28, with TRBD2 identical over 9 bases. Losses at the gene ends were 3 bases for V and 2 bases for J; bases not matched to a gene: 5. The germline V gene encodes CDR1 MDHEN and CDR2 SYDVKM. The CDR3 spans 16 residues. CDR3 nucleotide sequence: TGTGCCAGCAGTTTCTTTAGCGGGAGAACCTACAATGAGCAGTTCTTC. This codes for CASSFFSGRTYNEQFF.

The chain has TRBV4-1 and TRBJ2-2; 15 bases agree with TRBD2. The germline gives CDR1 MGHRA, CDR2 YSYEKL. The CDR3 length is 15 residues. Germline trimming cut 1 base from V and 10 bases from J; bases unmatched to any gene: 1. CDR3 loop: CASSQGTSGREELFF. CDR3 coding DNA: TGCGCCAGCAGCCAAGGGACTAGCGGGAGGGAGGAGCTGTTTTTT.

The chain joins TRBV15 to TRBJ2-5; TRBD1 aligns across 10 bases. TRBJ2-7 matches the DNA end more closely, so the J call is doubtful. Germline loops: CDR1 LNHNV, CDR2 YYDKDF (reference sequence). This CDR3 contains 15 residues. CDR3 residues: CATSSTGTGDNEQYF. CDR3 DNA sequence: TGTGCCACCAGCAGTACCGGGACAGGGGACAACGAGCAGTACTTC.

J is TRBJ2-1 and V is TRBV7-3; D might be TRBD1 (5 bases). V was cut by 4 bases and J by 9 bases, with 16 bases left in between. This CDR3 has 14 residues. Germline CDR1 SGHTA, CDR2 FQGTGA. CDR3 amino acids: CASSSAPRQGEQFF. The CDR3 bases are TGTGCCAGCAGCTCCGCCCCCAGGCAGGGTGAGCAGTTCTTC.

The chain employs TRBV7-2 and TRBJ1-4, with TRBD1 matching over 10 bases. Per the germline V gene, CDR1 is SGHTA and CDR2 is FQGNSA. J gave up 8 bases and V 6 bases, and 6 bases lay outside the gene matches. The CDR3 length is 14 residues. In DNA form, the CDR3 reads TGTGCCAGCAGACGACAGGGGGCGGGGGAAAAACTGTTTTTT. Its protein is CASRRQGAGEKLFF.

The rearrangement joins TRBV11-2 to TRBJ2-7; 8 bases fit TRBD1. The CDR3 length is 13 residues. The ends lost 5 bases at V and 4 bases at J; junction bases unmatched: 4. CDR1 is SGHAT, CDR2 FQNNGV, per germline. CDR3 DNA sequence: TGTGCCAGCAGCCCCCGGACAGGGTACGAGCAGTACTTC. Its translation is CASSPRTGYEQYF.

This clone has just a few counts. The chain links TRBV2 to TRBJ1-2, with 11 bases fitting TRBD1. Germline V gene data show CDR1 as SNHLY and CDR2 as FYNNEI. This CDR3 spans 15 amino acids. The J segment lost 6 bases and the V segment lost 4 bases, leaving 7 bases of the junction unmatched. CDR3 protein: CASSARGQGGDGYTF. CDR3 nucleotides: TGTGCCAGCAGTGCCAGGGGACAGGGGGGGGATGGCTACACCTTC.

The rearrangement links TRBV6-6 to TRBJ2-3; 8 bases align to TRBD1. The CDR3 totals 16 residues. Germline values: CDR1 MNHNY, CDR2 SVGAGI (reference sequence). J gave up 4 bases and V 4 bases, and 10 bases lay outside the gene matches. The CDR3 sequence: CASSLTRGPSSDTQYF. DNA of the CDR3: TGTGCCAGCAGTTTGACCAGGGGGCCGAGTTCAGATACGCAGTATTTT.

CDR3 in DNA: TGCGCCAGCAGCTTGGCTAGGGGCGGGGCTGAAGCTTTCTTT. This translates into CASSLARGGAEAFF. The chain has TRBV5-1 and TRBJ1-1; a possible D gene is TRBD1 (5 bases). Germline values: CDR1 SGHRS, CDR2 YFSETQ. The CDR3 spans 14 residues. Deletions cut 0 bases from V and 6 bases from J, with 12 bases between.

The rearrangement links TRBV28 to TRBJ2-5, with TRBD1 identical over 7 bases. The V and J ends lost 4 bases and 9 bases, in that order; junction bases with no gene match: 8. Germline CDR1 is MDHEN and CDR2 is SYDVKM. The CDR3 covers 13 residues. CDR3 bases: TGTGCCAGCAGTTCCCAGGGGGTTGAGGCCCAGTACTTC. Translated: CASSSQGVEAQYF. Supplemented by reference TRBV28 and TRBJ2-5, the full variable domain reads DVKVTQSSRYLVKRTGEKVFLECVQDMDHENMFWYRQDPGLGLRLIYFSYDVKMKEKGDIPEGYSVSREKKERFSLILESASTNQTSMYLCASSSQGVEAQYFGPGTRLLVL.

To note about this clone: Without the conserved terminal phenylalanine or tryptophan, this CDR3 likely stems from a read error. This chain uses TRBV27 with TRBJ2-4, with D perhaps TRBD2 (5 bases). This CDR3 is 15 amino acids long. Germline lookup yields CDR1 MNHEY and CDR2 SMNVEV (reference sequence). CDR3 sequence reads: CATPRQALAKNMQYL. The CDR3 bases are TGTGCCACCCCTCGTCAGGCCCTAGCCAAAAACATGCAGTACTTG.

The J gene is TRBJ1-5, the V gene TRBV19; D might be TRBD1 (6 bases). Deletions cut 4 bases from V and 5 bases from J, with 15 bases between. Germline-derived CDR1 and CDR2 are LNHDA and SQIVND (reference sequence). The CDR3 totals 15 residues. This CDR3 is CASSTVRGAHQPQHF. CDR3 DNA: TGTGCCAGTAGTACCGTCCGGGGGGCTCATCAGCCCCAGCATTTT.

The CDR3 nucleotides read TGTGCCAGCAGCTTAGCCAGGGACAGAAAAGCTTTCTTT. It translates to CASSLARDRKAFF. V gene TRBV7-9 combines with J gene TRBJ1-1, with 7 nucleotides matching TRBD1. CDR1 is SEHNR, CDR2 FQNEAQ, per germline (reference sequence). This CDR3 is 13 amino acids long. With 0 bases clipped from V and 9 bases from J, the junction kept 4 bases outside the gene matches.

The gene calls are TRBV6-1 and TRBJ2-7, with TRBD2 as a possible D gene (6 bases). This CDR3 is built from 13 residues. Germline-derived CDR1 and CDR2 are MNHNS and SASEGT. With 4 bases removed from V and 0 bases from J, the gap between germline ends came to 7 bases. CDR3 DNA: TGTGCCAGCAGTGCGCGGGACTCCTACGAGCAGTACTTC. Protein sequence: CASSARDSYEQYF.

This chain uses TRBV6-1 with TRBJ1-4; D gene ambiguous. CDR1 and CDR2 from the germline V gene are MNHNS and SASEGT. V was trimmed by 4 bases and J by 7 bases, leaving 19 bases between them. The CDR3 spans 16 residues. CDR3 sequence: CASSAATLLVGEKLFF. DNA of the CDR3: TGTGCCAGCAGTGCCGCGACACTCTTAGTCGGTGAAAAACTGTTTTTT.

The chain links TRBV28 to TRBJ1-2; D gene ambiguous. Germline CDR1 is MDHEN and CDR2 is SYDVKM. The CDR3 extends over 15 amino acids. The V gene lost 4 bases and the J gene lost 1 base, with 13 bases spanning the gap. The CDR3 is CASSSRELNNYGYTF. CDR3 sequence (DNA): TGTGCCAGCAGTTCCCGAGAGCTGAATAACTATGGCTACACCTTC.

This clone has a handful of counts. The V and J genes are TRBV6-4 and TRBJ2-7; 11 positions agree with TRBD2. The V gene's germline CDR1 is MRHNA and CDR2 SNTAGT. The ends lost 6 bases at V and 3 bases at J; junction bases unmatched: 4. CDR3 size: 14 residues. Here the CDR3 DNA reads TGTGCCAGCAGCCAGACTAGCGGGAACTACGAGCAGTACTTC. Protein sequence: CASSQTSGNYEQYF.

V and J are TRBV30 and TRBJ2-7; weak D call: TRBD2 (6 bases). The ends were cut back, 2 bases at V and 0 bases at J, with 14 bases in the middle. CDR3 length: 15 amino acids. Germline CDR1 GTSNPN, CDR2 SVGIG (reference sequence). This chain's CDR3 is CAWSHLSGVSYEQYF. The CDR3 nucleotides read TGTGCCTGGAGTCACCTCTCGGGAGTCTCCTACGAGCAGTACTTC.

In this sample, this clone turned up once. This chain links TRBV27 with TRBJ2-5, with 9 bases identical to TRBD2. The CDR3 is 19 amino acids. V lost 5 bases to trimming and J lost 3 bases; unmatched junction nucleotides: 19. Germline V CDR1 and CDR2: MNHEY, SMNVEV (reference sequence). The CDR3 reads CASSPRTALSSSGKETQYF. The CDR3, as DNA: TGTGCCAGCAGTCCTAGGACAGCCCTGTCATCTAGCGGGAAAGAGACCCAGTACTTC.

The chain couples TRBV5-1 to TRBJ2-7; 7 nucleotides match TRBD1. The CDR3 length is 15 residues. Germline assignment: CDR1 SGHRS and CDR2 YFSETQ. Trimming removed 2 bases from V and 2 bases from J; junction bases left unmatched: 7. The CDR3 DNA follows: TGCGCCAGCAGCTTTAACAGGGGCTTTACCTACGAGCAGTACTTC. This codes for CASSFNRGFTYEQYF.

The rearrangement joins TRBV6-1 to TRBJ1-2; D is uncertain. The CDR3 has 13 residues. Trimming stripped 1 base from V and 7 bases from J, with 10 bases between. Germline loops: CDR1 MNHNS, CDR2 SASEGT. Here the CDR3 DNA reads TGTGCCAGCAGTGAAGTATTGAGGGTTGGCTACACCTTC. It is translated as CASSEVLRVGYTF.

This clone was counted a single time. CDR3 protein: CASQAPGGNSPLHF. CDR3 sequence (DNA): TGTGCCAGTCAGGCCCCAGGGGGCAATTCACCCCTCCACTTT. The chain couples TRBV28 to TRBJ1-6, with 8 bases that match TRBD1. This CDR3 comprises 14 residues. From germline, CDR1 is MDHEN and CDR2 SYDVKM. The V and J ends lost 9 bases and 7 bases, in that order; junction bases with no gene match: 8.

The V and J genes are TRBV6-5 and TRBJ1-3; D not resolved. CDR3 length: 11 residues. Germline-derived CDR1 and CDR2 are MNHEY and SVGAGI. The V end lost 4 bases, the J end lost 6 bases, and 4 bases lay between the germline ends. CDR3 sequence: CASSFLNTIYF. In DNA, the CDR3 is TGTGCCAGCAGTTTTCTAAACACCATATATTTT.

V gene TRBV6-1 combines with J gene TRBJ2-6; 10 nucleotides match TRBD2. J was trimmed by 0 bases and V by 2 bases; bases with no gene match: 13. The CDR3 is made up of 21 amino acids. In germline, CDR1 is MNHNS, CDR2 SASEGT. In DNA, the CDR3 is TGTGCCAGCAGTGAAAGGGCTAGCGGGAGCTCAGGGCTCTCTGGGGCCAACGTCCTGACTTTC. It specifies CASSERASGSSGLSGANVLTF.